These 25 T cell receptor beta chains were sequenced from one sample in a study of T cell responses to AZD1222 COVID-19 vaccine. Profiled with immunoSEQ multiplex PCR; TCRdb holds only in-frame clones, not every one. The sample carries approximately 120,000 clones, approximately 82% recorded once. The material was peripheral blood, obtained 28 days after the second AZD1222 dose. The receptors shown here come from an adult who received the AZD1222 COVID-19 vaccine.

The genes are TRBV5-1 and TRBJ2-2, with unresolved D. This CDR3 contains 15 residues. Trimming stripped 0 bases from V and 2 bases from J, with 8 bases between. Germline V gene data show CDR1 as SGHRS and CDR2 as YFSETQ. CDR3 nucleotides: TGCGCCAGCAGCTTGGATGCCGGAAACACCGGGGAGCTGTTTTTT. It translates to CASSLDAGNTGELFF.

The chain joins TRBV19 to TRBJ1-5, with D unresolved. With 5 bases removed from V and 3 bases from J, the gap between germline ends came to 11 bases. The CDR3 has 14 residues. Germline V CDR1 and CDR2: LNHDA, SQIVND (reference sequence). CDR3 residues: CASSPDFYNQPQHF. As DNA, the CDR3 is TGTGCCAGTAGTCCGGACTTTTACAATCAGCCCCAGCATTTT.

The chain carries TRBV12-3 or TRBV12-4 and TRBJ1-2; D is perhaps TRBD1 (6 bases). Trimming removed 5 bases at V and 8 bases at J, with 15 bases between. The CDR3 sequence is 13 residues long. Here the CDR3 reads CASSIQGREGYTF. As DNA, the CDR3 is TGTGCCAGCAGTATACAGGGAAGGGAAGGCTACACCTTC.

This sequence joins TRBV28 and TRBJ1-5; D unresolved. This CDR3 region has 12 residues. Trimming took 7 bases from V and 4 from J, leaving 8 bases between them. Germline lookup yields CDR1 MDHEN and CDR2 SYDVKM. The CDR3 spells CASTRWNQPQHF. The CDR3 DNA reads TGTGCCAGCACCCGGTGGAATCAGCCCCAGCATTTT.

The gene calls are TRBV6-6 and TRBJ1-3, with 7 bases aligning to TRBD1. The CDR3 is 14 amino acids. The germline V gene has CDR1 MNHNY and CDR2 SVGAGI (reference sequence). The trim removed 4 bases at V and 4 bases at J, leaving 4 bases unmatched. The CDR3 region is CASSWPGQGNTIYF. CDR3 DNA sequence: TGTGCCAGCAGTTGGCCGGGACAGGGAAACACCATATATTTT.

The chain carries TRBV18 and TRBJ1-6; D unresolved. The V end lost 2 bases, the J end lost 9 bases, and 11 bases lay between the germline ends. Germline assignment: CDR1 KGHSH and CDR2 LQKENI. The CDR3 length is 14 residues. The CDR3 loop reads CASSPSGHLSPLHF. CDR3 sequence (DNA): TGTGCCAGCTCACCATCCGGGCACCTTTCACCCCTCCACTTT.

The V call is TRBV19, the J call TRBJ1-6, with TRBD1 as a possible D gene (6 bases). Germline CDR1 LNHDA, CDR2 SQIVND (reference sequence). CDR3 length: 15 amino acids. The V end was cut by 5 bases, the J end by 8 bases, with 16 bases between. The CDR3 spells CASSSPKKGDSPLHF. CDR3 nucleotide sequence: TGTGCCAGTAGTTCCCCGAAGAAGGGGGATTCACCCCTCCACTTT.

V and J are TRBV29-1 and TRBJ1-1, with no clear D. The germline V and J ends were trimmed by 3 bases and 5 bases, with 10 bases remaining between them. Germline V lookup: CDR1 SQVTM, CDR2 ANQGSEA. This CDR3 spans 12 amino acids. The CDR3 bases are TGCAGCGTTGATAAGGCAGCGACTGAAGCTTTCTTT. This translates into CSVDKAATEAFF.

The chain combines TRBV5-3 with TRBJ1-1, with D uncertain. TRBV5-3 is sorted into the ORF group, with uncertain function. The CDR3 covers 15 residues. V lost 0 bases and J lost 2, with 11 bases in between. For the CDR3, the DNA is TGTGCCAGAAGCTTGGGCGCTATAAAAAACACTGAAGCTTTCTTT. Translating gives CARSLGAIKNTEAFF.

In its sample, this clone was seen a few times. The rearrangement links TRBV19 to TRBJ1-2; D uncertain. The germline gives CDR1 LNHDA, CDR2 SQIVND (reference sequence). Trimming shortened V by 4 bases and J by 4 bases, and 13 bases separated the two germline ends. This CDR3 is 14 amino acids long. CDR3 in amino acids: CASSTPGLLYGYTF. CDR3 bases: TGTGCCAGTAGTACTCCGGGCCTCCTCTATGGCTACACCTTC. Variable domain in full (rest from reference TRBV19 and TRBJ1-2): DGGITQSPKYLFRKEGQNVTLSCEQNLNHDAMYWYRQDPGQGLRLIYYSQIVNDFQKGDIAEGYSVSREKKESFPLTVTSAQKNPTAFYLCASSTPGLLYGYTFGSGTRLTVV.

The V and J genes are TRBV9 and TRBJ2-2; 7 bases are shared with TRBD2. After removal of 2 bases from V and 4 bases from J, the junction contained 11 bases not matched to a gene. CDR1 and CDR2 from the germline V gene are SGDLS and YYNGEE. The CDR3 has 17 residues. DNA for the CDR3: TGTGCCAGCAGCGTTCTAGCGGCGGGTTTCGGCACCGGGGAGCTGTTTTTT. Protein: CASSVLAAGFGTGELFF.

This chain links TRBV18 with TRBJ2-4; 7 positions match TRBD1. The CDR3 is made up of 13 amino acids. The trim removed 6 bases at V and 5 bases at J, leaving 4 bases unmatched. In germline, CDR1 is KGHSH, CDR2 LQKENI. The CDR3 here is CASSPTGENIQYF. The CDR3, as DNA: TGTGCCAGCTCGCCAACAGGGGAAAACATTCAGTACTTC.

Here the CDR3 DNA reads TGCAGTGCCAATGACAGGACTGAAGCTTTCTTT. This codes for CSANDRTEAFF. The J gene is TRBJ1-1, the V gene TRBV20-1, with D maybe TRBD1 (6 bases). The CDR3 is 11 amino acids. Germline CDR1 reads DFQATT; CDR2 reads SNEGSKA (reference sequence). Deletions cut 6 bases from V and 5 bases from J, with 10 bases between.

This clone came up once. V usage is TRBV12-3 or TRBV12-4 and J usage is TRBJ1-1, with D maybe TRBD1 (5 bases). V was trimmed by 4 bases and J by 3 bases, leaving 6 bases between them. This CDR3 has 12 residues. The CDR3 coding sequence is TGTGCCAGCAGTTGGGGGGACACTGAAGCTTTCTTT. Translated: CASSWGDTEAFF.

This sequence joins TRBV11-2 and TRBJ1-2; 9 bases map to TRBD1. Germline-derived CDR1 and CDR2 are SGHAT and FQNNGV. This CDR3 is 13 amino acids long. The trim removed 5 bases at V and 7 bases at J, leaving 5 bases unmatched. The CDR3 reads CASSPDRGRGYTF. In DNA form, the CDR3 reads TGTGCCAGCAGCCCGGACAGGGGTCGTGGCTACACCTTC.

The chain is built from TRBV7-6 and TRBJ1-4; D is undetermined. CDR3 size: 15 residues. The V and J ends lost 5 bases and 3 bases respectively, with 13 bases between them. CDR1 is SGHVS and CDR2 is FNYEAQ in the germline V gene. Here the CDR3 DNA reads TGTGCCAGCAGCCGTTCGGGCGGATCTAATGAAAAACTGTTTTTT. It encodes CASSRSGGSNEKLFF.

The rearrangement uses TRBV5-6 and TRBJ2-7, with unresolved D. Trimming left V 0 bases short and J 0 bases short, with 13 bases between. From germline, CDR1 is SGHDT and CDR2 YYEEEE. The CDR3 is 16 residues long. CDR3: CASSLGARSSSYEQYF. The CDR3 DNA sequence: TGTGCCAGCAGCTTGGGTGCACGTTCGAGCTCCTACGAGCAGTACTTC.

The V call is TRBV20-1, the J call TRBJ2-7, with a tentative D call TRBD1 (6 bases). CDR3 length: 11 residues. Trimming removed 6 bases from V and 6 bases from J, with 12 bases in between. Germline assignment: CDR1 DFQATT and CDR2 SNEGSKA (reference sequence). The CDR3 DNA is TGCAGTGCCGAGACAGGTTCCGAGCAGTACTTC. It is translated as CSAETGSEQYF.

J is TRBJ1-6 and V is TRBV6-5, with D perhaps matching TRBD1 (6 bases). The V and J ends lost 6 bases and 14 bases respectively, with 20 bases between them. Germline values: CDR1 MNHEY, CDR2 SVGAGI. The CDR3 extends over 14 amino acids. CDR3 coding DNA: TGTGCCAGCAGGGGGGGACACCTATACGTAGCCCTCCACTTT. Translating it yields CASRGGHLYVALHF.

The CDR3 coding sequence is TGTGCCAGCACGTTCAGGATTTCCTACGAGCAGTACTTC. Protein sequence: CASTFRISYEQYF. V gene TRBV2 combines with J gene TRBJ2-7; D not certain. The CDR3 covers 13 residues. The V end lost 7 bases, the J end lost 1 base, and 11 bases lay between the germline ends. CDR1 is SNHLY and CDR2 is FYNNEI in the germline V gene.

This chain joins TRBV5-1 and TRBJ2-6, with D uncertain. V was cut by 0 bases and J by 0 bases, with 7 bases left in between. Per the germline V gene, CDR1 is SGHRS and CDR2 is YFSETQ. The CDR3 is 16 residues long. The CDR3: CASSLGVSSGANVLTF. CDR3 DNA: TGCGCCAGCAGCTTGGGAGTATCCTCTGGGGCCAACGTCCTGACTTTC. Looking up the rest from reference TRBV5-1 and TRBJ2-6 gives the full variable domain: KAGVTQTPRYLIKTRGQQVTLSCSPISGHRSVSWYQQTPGQGLQFLFEYFSETQRNKGNFPGRFSGRQFSNSRSEMNVSTLELGDSALYLCASSLGVSSGANVLTFGAGSRLTVL.

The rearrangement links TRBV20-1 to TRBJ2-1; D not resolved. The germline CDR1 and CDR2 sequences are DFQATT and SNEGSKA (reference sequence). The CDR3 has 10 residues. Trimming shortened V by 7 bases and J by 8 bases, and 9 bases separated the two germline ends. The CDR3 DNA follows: TGCAGTGTCAGTTGGGATGAGCAGTTCTTC. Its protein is CSVSWDEQFF.

CDR3 residues: CASSHRRFSYEQYF. Written as DNA, the CDR3 is TGTGCCAGCAGCCACAGGCGATTCTCCTACGAGCAGTACTTC. The rearrangement uses TRBV21-1 and TRBJ2-7; the DNA was not compared with TRBD1, the D call given in the table. TRBV21-1 is a pseudogene segment. CDR3 length: 14 residues.

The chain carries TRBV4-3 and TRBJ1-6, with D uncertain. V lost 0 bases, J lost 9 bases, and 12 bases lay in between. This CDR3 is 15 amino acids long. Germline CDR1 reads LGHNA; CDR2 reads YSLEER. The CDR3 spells CASSQDGSRSSPLHF. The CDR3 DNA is TGCGCCAGCAGCCAAGATGGGAGCAGGAGTTCACCCCTCCACTTT.

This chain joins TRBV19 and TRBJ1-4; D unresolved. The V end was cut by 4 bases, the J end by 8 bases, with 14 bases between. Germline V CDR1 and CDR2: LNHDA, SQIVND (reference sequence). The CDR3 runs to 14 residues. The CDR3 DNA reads TGTGCCAGTAGTACAGCCACGACGGGGGAAAAACTGTTTTTT. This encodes CASSTATTGEKLFF.